This passage covers 27 T cell receptor beta chains from one sample sequenced in a study of cytomegalovirus exposure and HLA in healthy donors. Both 60 Vbeta primers and 13 Jbeta primers went into the PCR. Libraries were prepared by immunoSEQ multiplex PCR; TCRdb keeps only in-frame clonotypes and omits some of them. The sample includes 100,000 to 150,000 clones, less than 80% of them seen just once. The sample taken for sequencing was PBMCs. These receptors originate from a man aged 30 to 45 in good health and CMV-seronegative.

The rearrangement joins TRBV10-3 to TRBJ2-1, with 12 bases lining up with TRBD2. From germline, CDR1 is ENHRY and CDR2 SYGVKD. V was pared by 10 bases and J by 6 bases, with 7 bases of the junction left unmatched. The length of the CDR3 is 14 residues. The CDR3 DNA reads TGTGCCACTCTTGAGACTAGCGGGGGCAATGAGCAGTTCTTC. Translated: CATLETSGGNEQFF.

This clone was counted only a few times. The V call is TRBV4-2, the J call TRBJ2-1; 10 bases align to TRBD2. This CDR3 contains 16 residues. Losses at the gene ends were 0 bases for V and 9 bases for J; bases not matched to a gene: 8. The germline V gene has CDR1 LGHNA and CDR2 YNFKEQ. The CDR3 sequence is CASSQDYLAGAGEQFF. The CDR3 bases are TGTGCCAGCAGCCAAGATTATCTAGCGGGGGCCGGTGAGCAGTTCTTC.

This clone was found a few times. This chain joins TRBV5-6 and TRBJ1-1; 7 bases line up with TRBD1. V lost 3 bases and J lost 2; bases outside the gene matches: 7. The CDR3 runs to 15 residues. Germline V gives CDR1 SGHDT, CDR2 YYEEEE. The CDR3 DNA reads as TGTGCCAGCAGCTCCACGGGACAGAGAAACACTGAAGCTTTCTTT. It codes for CASSSTGQRNTEAFF.

This sequence joins TRBV6-5 and TRBJ1-2; D remains ambiguous. V was cut by 2 bases and J by 3 bases, with 10 bases left in between. Germline V lookup: CDR1 MNHEY, CDR2 SVGAGI. The CDR3 loop spans 14 amino acids. CDR3 loop: CASSYGTVHYGYTF. The CDR3 nucleotides are TGTGCCAGCAGTTACGGAACAGTTCACTATGGCTACACCTTC.

This clone has a single count. This chain joins TRBV21-1 and TRBJ1-4; no check of the table's D call, TRBD1, against the DNA was made. TRBV21-1 is a listed pseudogene. This CDR3 contains 17 residues. The CDR3 coding sequence is TGTGCCAGCAGCGAAGACCCGTGGGGGCAGAATAATGAAAAACTGTTTTTT. It codes for CASSEDPWGQNNEKLFF.

The rearrangement uses TRBV5-4 and TRBJ2-3; the match to TRBD2 covers 13 bases. The germline V gene has CDR1 SGHNT and CDR2 YYREEE (reference sequence). V gave up 3 bases and J gave up 5 bases; unmatched junction bases: 6. The CDR3 is made up of 16 amino acids. CDR3 loop: CASSSGTSGVGDTQYF. CDR3 DNA sequence: TGTGCCAGCAGCTCAGGGACTAGCGGGGTAGGAGATACGCAGTATTTT.

This clone showed up just once. CDR3 sequence: CASSLLAGGPKYEQYF. In DNA, the CDR3 is TGTGCCAGCAGTTTGCTTGCGGGGGGGCCGAAATACGAGCAGTACTTC. V usage is TRBV27 and J usage is TRBJ2-7, with 9 bases matching TRBD2. Germline values: CDR1 MNHEY, CDR2 SMNVEV (reference sequence). V was clipped by 3 bases and J by 4 bases; unmatched bases: 10. CDR3 size: 16 residues.

The chain is built from TRBV5-1 and TRBJ2-3; 8 bases line up with TRBD1. The CDR3 totals 14 residues. Trimming removed 4 bases from V and 4 bases from J; junction bases left unmatched: 5. The V gene's germline CDR1 is SGHRS and CDR2 YFSETQ. CDR3 DNA sequence: TGCGCCAGCAGCCCCGGACAGGGACCAGATACGCAGTATTTT. It codes for CASSPGQGPDTQYF.

This clone was counted once. The rearrangement uses TRBV6-1 and TRBJ2-1; 8 positions agree with TRBD1. The CDR3 is 15 amino acids. Germline CDR1 MNHNS, CDR2 SASEGT. The J segment lost 6 bases and the V segment lost 7 bases, leaving 11 bases of the junction unmatched. The chain's CDR3 is CASTMSPGGSNEQFF. DNA of the CDR3: TGTGCCAGCACCATGAGTCCAGGGGGCAGCAATGAGCAGTTCTTC.

The J gene is TRBJ2-7, the V gene TRBV18; D is unclear. CDR1 and CDR2 (germline): KGHSH, LQKENI. Trimming pared 3 bases from V and 0 bases from J, leaving 12 bases between. This CDR3 spans 15 amino acids. Here the CDR3 reads CASSPPGTPSYEQYF. The CDR3 bases are TGTGCCAGCTCACCTCCCGGTACCCCCTCCTACGAGCAGTACTTC.

J is TRBJ1-1 and V is TRBV7-2; tentative D call: TRBD1 (6 bases). The V end lost 1 base, the J end lost 3 bases, and 15 bases lay between the germline ends. This CDR3 region has 16 residues. Looked up from germline, CDR1 is SGHTA and CDR2 is FQGNSA. CDR3 in amino acids: CASSLVSRGEDTEAFF. The DNA of the CDR3 is TGTGCCAGCAGCTTAGTGAGCAGGGGCGAGGACACTGAAGCTTTCTTT.

The chain couples TRBV27 to TRBJ2-5, with D possibly being TRBD2 (5 bases). Germline V gives CDR1 MNHEY, CDR2 SMNVEV (reference sequence). Trimming removed 2 bases from V and 5 bases from J, with 6 bases in between. The length of the CDR3 is 12 residues. The CDR3 here is CASSLRRETQYF. The CDR3 nucleotides are TGTGCCAGCAGTTTACGGAGGGAGACCCAGTACTTC.

V gene TRBV7-8 combines with J gene TRBJ2-1; possible D gene TRBD2, 5 bases. Trimming shortened V by 6 bases and J by 4 bases, and 16 bases separated the two germline ends. CDR3 length: 15 amino acids. Germline loops: CDR1 SGHVS, CDR2 FQNEAQ. The CDR3 here is CASSHGGQVYNEQFF. CDR3 bases: TGTGCCAGCAGTCACGGCGGGCAGGTGTACAATGAGCAGTTCTTC.

CDR3 in DNA: TGTGCCAGCAGTTATATAGCGGGGACGTCCTCAGAGATGAAAGAGACCCAGTACTTC. This translates into CASSYIAGTSSEMKETQYF. The chain carries TRBV28 and TRBJ2-5; 8 bases are a match to TRBD2. The V segment lost 4 bases and the J segment 3 bases; nucleotides outside the gene matches: 19. The CDR3 is made up of 19 amino acids. CDR1 and CDR2 from the germline V gene are MDHEN and SYDVKM. The full variable domain, in which reference TRBV28 and TRBJ2-5 provide the parts outside the CDR3, is DVKVTQSSRYLVKRTGEKVFLECVQDMDHENMFWYRQDPGLGLRLIYFSYDVKMKEKGDIPEGYSVSREKKERFSLILESASTNQTSMYLCASSYIAGTSSEMKETQYFGPGTRLLVL.

The J gene is TRBJ1-3, the V gene TRBV28; 9 bases are a match to TRBD1. Losses at the gene ends were 7 bases for V and 0 bases for J; bases not matched to a gene: 16. CDR1 is MDHEN and CDR2 is SYDVKM in the germline V gene. This CDR3 comprises 19 residues. CDR3 DNA: TGTGCCAGCATATCACCCGGGACAGGGACCCTTTACTCTGGAAACACCATATATTTT. Translating it yields CASISPGTGTLYSGNTIYF.

CDR3 sequence (DNA): TGCGCCAGCAGCACCCGCCAGGGGCCAAATCAGCCCCAGCATTTT. It encodes CASSTRQGPNQPQHF. V gene TRBV4-1 combines with J gene TRBJ1-5, with D perhaps matching TRBD1 (6 bases). The CDR3 runs to 15 residues. The V and J ends lost 5 bases and 4 bases respectively, with 15 bases between them. CDR1 MGHRA and CDR2 YSYEKL come from the germline V gene.

The CDR3 reads CASNNWGGNQPQHF. CDR3 nucleotide sequence: TGTGCCAGCAACAATTGGGGGGGCAATCAGCCCCAGCATTTT. The genes are TRBV5-6 and TRBJ1-5; TRBD1 is a possible D gene (5 bases). This CDR3 has 14 residues. Trimming removed 6 bases at V and 2 bases at J, with 12 bases between. Germline CDR1 SGHDT, CDR2 YYEEEE.

The V and J genes are TRBV7-2 and TRBJ1-3; D not certain. V was shortened by 0 bases and J by 0 bases, with 12 bases between the two germline ends. Germline CDR1 SGHTA, CDR2 FQGNSA. The CDR3 runs to 17 residues. In DNA, the CDR3 is TGTGCCAGCAGCTTAGCACAATGGCAGGACTCTGGAAACACCATATATTTT. Its translation: CASSLAQWQDSGNTIYF.

This chain links TRBV11-2 with TRBJ2-2, with 7 bases that match TRBD1. The CDR3 contains 17 residues. V was pared by 7 bases and J by 2 bases, with 13 bases of the junction left unmatched. CDR1 and CDR2 (germline): SGHAT, FQNNGV. Here the CDR3 reads CASIRGGLGGNTGELFF. The DNA of the CDR3 is TGTGCCAGCATCCGAGGGGGCCTAGGGGGAAACACCGGGGAGCTGTTTTTT.

The genes are TRBV19 and TRBJ2-3; 9 bases agree with TRBD2. Germline loops: CDR1 LNHDA, CDR2 SQIVND (reference sequence). The CDR3 consists of 17 residues. V shed 1 base and J 0 bases; nucleotides not matched to a gene: 5. CDR3 residues: CASSIGGGGASTDTQYF. The CDR3 DNA reads as TGTGCCAGTAGTATAGGAGGCGGGGGGGCTAGCACAGATACGCAGTATTTT.

J is TRBJ2-7 and V is TRBV5-6; 10 positions agree with TRBD1. This CDR3 is 14 amino acids long. Germline CDR1 reads SGHDT; CDR2 reads YYEEEE. The ends lost 2 bases at V and 2 bases at J; junction bases unmatched: 1. The CDR3 sequence is CASSFGTGAYEQYF. The CDR3 bases are TGTGCCAGCAGCTTTGGGACAGGGGCCTACGAGCAGTACTTC.

There are a few counts of this clone. This sequence joins TRBV10-1 and TRBJ1-5; D call uncertain. Germline CDR1 WNHNN, CDR2 SYGVQD (reference sequence). V was clipped by 9 bases and J by 3 bases, with 12 bases between them. The CDR3 extends over 13 amino acids. CDR3 protein: CASSLSLNQPQHF. In DNA, the CDR3 is TGCGCCAGTTCATTGAGCCTCAATCAGCCCCAGCATTTT.

This chain joins TRBV7-6 and TRBJ1-5; D not certain. This CDR3 comprises 15 residues. V dropped 4 bases and J dropped 0 bases, with 10 bases sitting between them. Germline V gives CDR1 SGHVS, CDR2 FNYEAQ. The chain's CDR3 is CASSSQADSNQPQHF. CDR3 coding DNA: TGTGCCAGCAGCTCTCAGGCAGATAGCAATCAGCCCCAGCATTTT.

The gene calls are TRBV10-3 and TRBJ1-1, with D unresolved. Trimming removed 1 base at V and 1 base at J, with 7 bases between. The CDR3 runs 14 residues. CDR1 is ENHRY and CDR2 is SYGVKD in the germline V gene. CDR3 nucleotides: TGTGCCATCAGTGAGTTCGAGGAGAACACTGAAGCTTTCTTT. Encoded protein: CAISEFEENTEAFF.

The chain uses TRBV6-6 and TRBJ2-3; 8 nucleotides agree with TRBD1. Unmatched junction bases numbered 6, after V lost 2 bases and J lost 2 bases. CDR3 size: 16 residues. CDR1 and CDR2 (germline): MNHNY, SVGAGI (reference sequence). The CDR3 DNA is TGTGCCAGCAGTTACGGCCAGGGGGCGAACACAGATACGCAGTATTTT. This gives the protein CASSYGQGANTDTQYF.

This clone was counted only a few times. The V and J genes are TRBV11-3 and TRBJ2-2, with 8 bases that match TRBD1. Losses at the gene ends were 5 bases for V and 4 bases for J; bases not matched to a gene: 12. The CDR3 has 17 amino acids. Germline V gene lookup returns CDR1 SGHNT and CDR2 YENEEA. In nucleotides, the CDR3 is TGTGCCAGCAGCCCAAACGTCGGGACAGGCGCCACCGGGGAGCTGTTTTTT. The encoded protein is CASSPNVGTGATGELFF.

This chain uses TRBV5-1 with TRBJ1-1; possibly TRBD1 for D (5 bases). This CDR3 spans 14 amino acids. Germline V gives CDR1 SGHRS, CDR2 YFSETQ. V lost 5 bases and J lost 3, with 14 bases in between. Written as DNA, the CDR3 is TGCGCCAGCAGACGGGGGTCGGGGTACACTGAAGCTTTCTTT. The encoded protein is CASRRGSGYTEAFF.